Listed below are T cell receptor beta chains from one sample, sequenced in a study of blood T cell repertoires in COVID-19. The table came from immunoSEQ multiplex PCR; TCRdb's copy has only in-frame clones and leaves some out. The data hold 45,000 to 60,000 clones, with around 93% observed a single time. The source material was peripheral blood. Receptors were obtained from a middle-aged man with acute or convalescent COVID-19. Both conserved end residues are trimmed from each CDR3. The order of the fields is J gene, V gene, clone size, CDR3 protein. Clone size is not always given. Where it is, it says once, few, many or a class for expanded clones.

TRBJ1-6	TRBV6-5	-	ASSQGLGNSPLH
TRBJ1-1	TRBV28	-	ASSRGGTGAEAF
TRBJ2-6	TRBV19	-	ASSPRGSSGANVLT
TRBJ1-4	TRBV6-4	once	ASSPGTGGRNEKLF
TRBJ2-5	TRBV3-1/TRBV3-2	-	ASSPTGAKETQY
TRBJ2-3	TRBV10-1	-	ASSEGALVTDTQY
TRBJ2-2	TRBV7-3	-	ASSPRQGHTGELF
TRBJ1-5	TRBV5-1	-	ASKTTVSDNQPQH
TRBJ2-6	TRBV5-1	-	ASSSGTGVTGANVLT
TRBJ2-7	TRBV24-1	few	ATSQGWDEQY
TRBJ2-1	TRBV7-3	-	ASSLRQVDDNEQF
TRBJ2-1	TRBV5-1	-	ASSSGQGYYNEQF
TRBJ1-4	TRBV2	-	ASSEESLGGSSLF
TRBJ1-4	TRBV5-5	-	ASSRAGHEKLF
TRBJ2-7	TRBV3-1/TRBV3-2	-	ASSRRTYEQY
TRBJ2-5	TRBV25-1	-	ASRTTGPGAETQY